This is a list of T cell receptor beta chains from one sample in a study of blood T cell repertoires in COVID-19. Sequencing used immunoSEQ multiplex PCR; TCRdb keeps in-frame clones, though not all of them. The sample has 180,000 or so clones; around four fifths are singletons. Sequenced sample: PBMCs or T cells enriched from blood (not recorded which). The receptors originated from a woman aged 60-75 years who had recovered from COVID-19. The CDR3 runs from the conserved cysteine through the conserved F or W. The D gene is left open where the match is weak. Rows may omit the clone size; those that give it use once, few, many or a size class.

D gene	clone size	V gene	J gene	CDR3 DNA	CDR3 protein
.	.	TRBV25-1	TRBJ1-3	TGTGCCAGCAGTGGTCTCAGAGCCGGGGAAAACACCATATATTTT	CASSGLRAGENTIYF
TRBD1	.	TRBV29-1	TRBJ2-7	TGCAGCGCCCGGACAGGGACGGACGAGCAGTACTTC	CSARTGTDEQYF
TRBD1	.	TRBV19	TRBJ1-4	TGTGCCAGTAGTTCCCCGACAGGGGGACATGAAAAACTGTTTTTT	CASSSPTGGHEKLFF
.	.	TRBV6-5	TRBJ2-7	TGTGCCAGCAGTCACTTGGGGACTGCCCTCGCCTACGAGCAGTACTTC	CASSHLGTALAYEQYF
.	.	TRBV4-1	TRBJ2-7	TGCGCCAGCAGCCGAGAAGGGGGTCCACGCTACGAGCAGTACTTC	CASSREGGPRYEQYF
.	.	TRBV19	TRBJ2-2	TGTGCCAGTAGTATAACGGGAGTGCAAACCGGGGAGCTGTTTTTT	CASSITGVQTGELFF
.	.	TRBV7-2	TRBJ1-2	TGTGCCAGCAGCCCCGCAGGGTCCGCTAACTATGGCTACACCTTC	CASSPAGSANYGYTF
TRBD2	.	TRBV5-3	TRBJ2-3	TGTGCCAGAAGCTTTCGGACTAGCCGAGCTTCTAGCACAGATACGCAGTATTTT	CARSFRTSRASSTDTQYF
.	.	TRBV5-1	TRBJ2-3	TGCGCCAGCAGCTTGGAGGGGGATACGCAGTATTTT	CASSLEGDTQYF
.	.	TRBV29-1	TRBJ2-3	TGCAGCGTCCCCATGACAGGGACTAGCACAGATACGCAGTATTTT	CSVPMTGTSTDTQYF
TRBD1	.	TRBV2	TRBJ2-7	TGTGCCAGCAGTCAGACAGGGAAATCCCTCGAGCAGTACTTC	CASSQTGKSLEQYF
.	.	TRBV19	TRBJ2-4	TGTGCCAGTAGTATGGGCGGGACCGCCGGTGGAAACATTCAGTACTTC	CASSMGGTAGGNIQYF
TRBD2	few	TRBV18	TRBJ2-7	TGTGCCAGCTCACCTCGGGCTAGCGGGAGGGGTAACGAGCAGTACTTC	CASSPRASGRGNEQYF
.	.	TRBV7-3	TRBJ2-1	TGTGCCAGCAGCTCGGGGAGCGGAGCCTACAATGAGCAGTTCTTC	CASSSGSGAYNEQFF
.	.	TRBV28	TRBJ1-5	TGTGCCAGCACGCTAAGACAGGGCAATCAGCCCCAGCATTTT	CASTLRQGNQPQHF
TRBD1	.	TRBV29-1	TRBJ1-2	TGCAGCGTTGAAGTTAGGGGACAGGACTATGGCTACACCTTC	CSVEVRGQDYGYTF
.	.	TRBV19	TRBJ1-5	TGTGCCAGTAGTATAGGGGGCGAACAGCCCCAGCATTTT	CASSIGGEQPQHF
.	few	TRBV27	TRBJ2-7	TGTGCCAGCAGTTTTGAGGGTGACGCCTACGAGCAGTACTTC	CASSFEGDAYEQYF
TRBD1	once	TRBV10-3	TRBJ1-4	TGTGCCACCCAGGGGGCTGCGGAACTGTTTTTT	CATQGAAELFF
TRBD2	.	TRBV11-2	TRBJ2-3	TGTGCCAGCAGAACCGGGACTAGTCGTAGCACAGATACGCAGTATTTT	CASRTGTSRSTDTQYF
.	few	TRBV16	TRBJ1-5	TGTGCCAGCAGCCAACGACAGGGCAATCAGCCCCAGCATTTT	CASSQRQGNQPQHF
.	.	TRBV6-5	TRBJ1-1	TGTGCCAGCAGTTACTCTGAGTGGTCTGAAGCTTTCTTT	CASSYSEWSEAFF
.	once	TRBV5-1	TRBJ2-7	TGCGCCAGCAGCTTACAGGGTGGGGGTAACAACGAGCAGTACTTC	CASSLQGGGNNEQYF
TRBD2	.	TRBV27	TRBJ2-6	TGTGCCAGCAGGTGGACTAGCGGGGGTGACTCTGGGGCCAACGTCCTGACTTTC	CASRWTSGGDSGANVLTF
.	.	TRBV20-1	TRBJ2-5	TGCAGTGCTAGCGGAGAGACCCAGTACTTC	CSASGETQYF
.	.	TRBV28	TRBJ2-6	TGTGCCAGCAGTCGCCAGCGACGGGGGGCCAACGTCCTGACTTTC	CASSRQRRGANVLTF
.	.	TRBV6-5	TRBJ1-5	TGTGCCAGCATGGGGGCCGGAGGTAGCAATCAGCCCCAGCATTTT	CASMGAGGSNQPQHF
.	.	TRBV29-1	TRBJ2-7	TGCAGCGGGATAACAGGGTTGGTGCAGTACTTC	CSGITGLVQYF
.	.	TRBV2	TRBJ1-5	TGTGCCAGCAGCGATGACAAGGGAGATCAGCCCCAGCATTTT	CASSDDKGDQPQHF
.	.	TRBV29-1	TRBJ2-7	TGCAGCGTTGTATTATCGACTAGTCACTCCTACGAGCAGTACTTC	CSVVLSTSHSYEQYF
TRBD2	.	TRBV11-2	TRBJ2-2	TGTGCCAGCAGCTTAGGGAGCGGGAGGGCCACCGGGGAGCTGTTTTTT	CASSLGSGRATGELFF
.	.	TRBV7-2	TRBJ2-6	TGTGCCAGCAGCTTGGTAGCTGGGGCCAACGTCCTGACTTTC	CASSLVAGANVLTF
.	few	TRBV6-5	TRBJ1-1	TGTGCCAGCAAGTGGGAGGATCTCAACACTGAAGCTTTCTTT	CASKWEDLNTEAFF
.	.	TRBV29-1	TRBJ1-1	TGCAGCGCCGCCGAGCCGAGCTACACTGAAGCTTTCTTT	CSAAEPSYTEAFF
.	.	TRBV29-1	TRBJ1-1	TGCAGCGTGAACCGAGGCCCTTCTGAAGCTTTCTTT	CSVNRGPSEAFF
TRBD2	.	TRBV10-3	TRBJ2-7	TGTGCCATCAGTGATGGGGCGGGAGGGTACGAGCAGTACTTC	CAISDGAGGYEQYF
.	.	TRBV2	TRBJ2-3	TGTGCCAGCAGCGTCTTGGAGACGACCCTTAGCACAGATACGCAGTATTTT	CASSVLETTLSTDTQYF
.	.	TRBV15	TRBJ2-7	TGTGCCACCAGCAGAGAAAAGGGGATCTCCTACGAGCAGTACTTC	CATSREKGISYEQYF
TRBD1	once	TRBV4-1	TRBJ1-4	TGCGCCAGCAGCTTGGGCAGGGGGCCAAGTTTTGAAAAACTGTTTTTT	CASSLGRGPSFEKLFF
.	few	TRBV19	TRBJ1-5	TGTGCCAGTAGTAAGGGATCGGGGAACAATCAGCCCCAGCATTTT	CASSKGSGNNQPQHF
TRBD1	few	TRBV27	TRBJ1-6	TGTGCCAGCAGTTTATTCGCACAGGGGGCCGGCATCGTGGATTCACCCCTCCACTTT	CASSLFAQGAGIVDSPLHF
.	.	TRBV2	TRBJ1-2	TGTGCCAGCAGTGTAAGGGACAAAAGCTATGGCTACACCTTC	CASSVRDKSYGYTF
TRBD1	.	TRBV19	TRBJ1-5	TGTGCCAGTTCAGGGACAGTTTCGGGTCAGCCCCAGCATTTT	CASSGTVSGQPQHF
.	.	TRBV5-1	TRBJ2-3	TGCGCCAGCAGCGTCGGGGGCACAGATACGCAGTATTTT	CASSVGGTDTQYF
TRBD1	.	TRBV19	TRBJ1-1	TGTGCCAGTAGTATACAGGGGGCAGATGTCGCTGAAGCTTTCTTT	CASSIQGADVAEAFF
.	once	TRBV5-1	TRBJ2-1	TGCGCCAGCAGCTTGGGACTACCCGAGGATGAGCAGTTCTTC	CASSLGLPEDEQFF
TRBD2	.	TRBV4-1	TRBJ2-1	TGCGCCAGCAGCCAAGATGGAACTAGCGGGGGGGGCTACAATGAGCAGTTCTTC	CASSQDGTSGGGYNEQFF
TRBD2	.	TRBV3-1/TRBV3-2	TRBJ2-5	TGTGCCAGCAGCCGGCGAACTAGCGGTGAGACCCAGTACTTC	CASSRRTSGETQYF
TRBD2	once	TRBV6-6	TRBJ2-5	TGTGCCAGCAGTCTCGGCCTTAGCGGGGGGGCTCGGGAGACCCAGTACTTC	CASSLGLSGGARETQYF
TRBD2	.	TRBV13	TRBJ2-7	TGTGCCAGCAGCTTAGGAGCGGGAGGAGGCGAGCAGTACTTC	CASSLGAGGGEQYF
.	.	TRBV3-1/TRBV3-2	TRBJ2-7	TGTGCCAGCAGCCAAACTACCCCCTACGAGCAGTACTTC	CASSQTTPYEQYF